Below are 24 T cell receptor beta chains sequenced from a single sample in a study of regulatory T cells in long-lasting Graves disease. Time point specified: newly diagnosed GD, antithyroid drugs for less than 3 months. After RNA was extracted from PBMCs, the TCR library was made from it. Combining iRepertoire HTBI primers with Arm-PCR of CDR3 regions, the authors built TCR beta libraries. TCRdb re-called the multiplex PCR reads with MiXCR, one entry per CDR3 protein. The sample has a few hundred thousand distinct CDR3 sequences; less than 20% are singletons. This sample also appeared in a second study, on T cells in Graves' hyperthyroidism and ophthalmopathy.

Material: peripheral blood mononuclear cells (PBMCs), obtained at new diagnosis, from a patient treated with antithyroid drugs. All receptors come from a woman aged 25 to 45 with Graves disease.

In its sample, this clonotype was seen many times. The rearrangement joins TRBV28 to TRBJ2-7; tentatively, D is TRBD2 (6 bases). This CDR3 contains 14 residues. CDR1 MDHEN and CDR2 SYDVKM come from the germline V gene. Trimming removed 3 bases from V and 9 bases from J, with 18 bases in between. CDR3 residues: CASSLRQAGLRQYF. The CDR3 DNA is TGTGCCAGCAGTTTGAGGCAGGCGGGGTTAAGGCAGTACTTC.

This chain joins TRBV11-2 and TRBJ2-7, with D possibly TRBD2 on 5 matching bases. The length of the CDR3 is 13 residues. The germline V gene encodes CDR1 SGHAT and CDR2 FQNNGV. Trimming removed 0 bases from V and 5 bases from J, with 8 bases in between. CDR3 sequence reads: CASSLELAHEQYF. CDR3 nucleotide sequence: TGTGCCAGCAGCTTAGAGCTAGCCCACGAGCAGTACTTC.

This clonotype was observed many times. The V and J genes are TRBV20-1 and TRBJ2-7; D unresolved. This CDR3 is 12 amino acids long. Trimming cost V 3 bases and J 3 bases, with 9 bases left between them. Germline values: CDR1 DFQATT, CDR2 SNEGSKA (reference sequence). CDR3 amino acids: CSARPLVYEQYF. CDR3 coding DNA: TGCAGTGCTAGGCCCCTCGTCTACGAGCAGTACTTC.

In its sample, this clonotype was seen many times. V and J are TRBV5-4 and TRBJ2-1; unclear D gene. The CDR3 covers 11 residues. The germline V gene encodes CDR1 SGHNT and CDR2 YYREEE (reference sequence). Trimming pared 6 bases from V and 3 bases from J, leaving 4 bases between. The DNA for the CDR3 is TGTGCCAGCACCCTCTACAATGAGCAGTTCTTC. Its translation is CASTLYNEQFF.

This clonotype was seen at least ten times. This chain connects TRBV6-5 to TRBJ1-6; D gene unclear. The CDR3 runs 15 residues. CDR1 is MNHEY and CDR2 is SVGAGI in the germline V gene. Between the trimmed V and J ends, which lost 4 bases and 0 bases, there was a span of 7 bases. CDR3 amino acids: CASSSDGSYNSPLHF. The DNA of the CDR3 is TGTGCCAGCAGTTCGGACGGCTCCTATAATTCACCCCTCCACTTT.

There are many counts of this clonotype. The chain recombines TRBV7-9 with TRBJ1-3; D call uncertain. In germline, CDR1 is SEHNR, CDR2 FQNEAQ (reference sequence). Trimming took 4 bases from V and 0 from J, leaving 7 bases between them. The length of the CDR3 is 14 residues. The CDR3 region has the DNA TGTGCCAGCAGCTCGGACGTCTCTGGAAACACCATATATTTT. It specifies CASSSDVSGNTIYF.

This clonotype was detected many times. The J gene is TRBJ1-5, the V gene TRBV12-3 or TRBV12-4; D is ambiguous. This CDR3 spans 14 amino acids. V lost 5 bases and J 0 bases, leaving 8 bases between the germline ends. Here the CDR3 reads CASSRPNSNQPQHF. In nucleotides, the CDR3 is TGTGCCAGCAGTCGGCCTAATAGCAATCAGCCCCAGCATTTT.

This clonotype was seen repeatedly, ten times or more. V is TRBV19 and J is TRBJ1-3; D possibly corresponds to TRBD1 (5 bases). This CDR3 has 16 residues. V lost 5 bases and J lost 0, with 14 bases in between. Germline V CDR1 and CDR2: LNHDA, SQIVND (reference sequence). In DNA, the CDR3 is TGTGCCAGTAGTCTTGAGCGGAGGGGCTCTGGAAACACCATATATTTT. Translation: CASSLERRGSGNTIYF.

This clonotype was seen many times. The chain joins TRBV5-5 to TRBJ2-2; D is ambiguous. The germline CDR1 and CDR2 sequences are SGHKS and YYEKEE (reference sequence). This CDR3 spans 17 amino acids. Trimming stripped 4 bases from V and 1 base from J, with 17 bases between. CDR3 sequence: CASSVPMGYMNTGELFF. The CDR3 coding sequence is TGTGCCAGCAGCGTACCAATGGGGTACATGAACACCGGGGAGCTGTTTTTT.

Many counts were recorded for this clonotype. The rearrangement links TRBV2 to TRBJ2-7, with 9 positions matching TRBD1. V lost 5 bases, J lost 0 bases, and 5 bases stayed unmatched. The CDR3 spans 15 residues. Germline V gene sequence: CDR1 SNHLY, CDR2 FYNNEI. In DNA form, the CDR3 reads TGTGCCAGCAGTTACAGGGGGCCGCCCTCCTACGAGCAGTACTTC. Its protein is CASSYRGPPSYEQYF.

The chain couples TRBV7-2 to TRBJ2-1; 8 bases are shared with TRBD2. With 3 bases clipped from V and 14 bases from J, the junction kept 27 bases outside the gene matches. The CDR3 covers 19 residues. From germline, CDR1 is SGHTA and CDR2 FQGNSA. The CDR3 sequence is CASSFSTDRYPAGVPREFF. CDR3 bases: TGTGCCAGCAGCTTCAGTACCGACAGGTATCCAGCGGGAGTACCCAGGGAGTTCTTC.

The table lists this clonotype with a few counts. Since a far larger clone is one base different, this is likely a read error. This chain joins TRBV12-3 or TRBV12-4 and TRBJ2-2; a weak D match, TRBD2 (5 bases). This CDR3 spans 11 amino acids. The CDR3 coding sequence is TGTGCCAGCAGTGAAACCGGGGAGCTGTCTTTT. This sequence encodes CASSETGELSF.

This clonotype was recorded at least ten times. This chain links TRBV20-1 with TRBJ1-1, with D possibly TRBD1 on 5 matching bases. The CDR3 loop spans 14 amino acids. The ends were cut back, 3 bases at V and 3 bases at J, with 14 bases in the middle. Germline V gene data show CDR1 as DFQATT and CDR2 as SNEGSKA (reference sequence). CDR3 residues: CSARSQGGDTEAFF. Written as DNA, the CDR3 is TGCAGTGCTAGGTCCCAGGGTGGCGACACTGAAGCTTTCTTT.

V is TRBV6-1 and J is TRBJ1-6; weak D call: TRBD1 (5 bases). The CDR3 has 14 amino acids. In germline, CDR1 is MNHNS, CDR2 SASEGT. V was pared by 6 bases and J by 7 bases, with 13 bases between. The CDR3 sequence is CASRTEITNSPLHF. The CDR3 DNA reads TGTGCCAGCAGGACAGAGATAACGAATTCACCCCTCCACTTT.

The chain is built from TRBV7-8 and TRBJ2-6; the D gene is possibly TRBD2 (5 bases). The germline V gene encodes CDR1 SGHVS and CDR2 FQNEAQ. V lost 8 bases, J lost 2 bases, and 10 bases lay in between. The CDR3 covers 14 residues. The CDR3 DNA follows: TGTGCCAGCCCATCCGGGGCTGGGGCCAACGTCCTGACTTTC. Protein sequence: CASPSGAGANVLTF.

For this clonotype: A read error is possible here, since a much larger clone lies one base away. This chain joins TRBV5-1 and TRBJ2-1; 9 bases are a match to TRBD2. CDR1 SGHRS and CDR2 YFSETQ come from the germline V gene. This CDR3 is built from 16 residues. CDR3 loop: CAGSLVSGSSYNEQFF. The CDR3 coding sequence is TGCGCCGGCAGCTTGGTTAGCGGGAGCTCCTACAATGAGCAGTTCTTC.

There are many counts of this clonotype. The V gene is TRBV2, the J gene TRBJ2-3; no clear D. CDR3 size: 13 residues. V lost 3 bases and J lost 6, with 10 bases in between. The germline V gene encodes CDR1 SNHLY and CDR2 FYNNEI. The DNA for the CDR3 is TGTGCCAGCAGTGACCGGACCAGGGATACGCAGTATTTT. This sequence encodes CASSDRTRDTQYF.

Details on this clonotype: Given a far larger clone just one base away, this is likely a sequencing read error. J is TRBJ1-4 and V is TRBV28; D is unclear. Germline V gives CDR1 MDHEN, CDR2 SYDVKM. The CDR3 extends over 15 amino acids. The V gene lost 3 bases and the J gene lost 10 bases, with 18 bases spanning the gap. The CDR3: CASSFGPTKGGKLFF. The CDR3 bases are TGTGCCAGCAGTTTTGGGCCCACGAAGGGTGGAAAACTGTTTTTT.

The chain combines TRBV4-1 with TRBJ2-7, with TRBD2 identical over 10 bases. The junction had 12 bases not matched to a gene; V was cut back by 1 base and J by 3 bases. In germline, CDR1 is MGHRA, CDR2 YSYEKL. The CDR3 totals 18 residues. In DNA form, the CDR3 reads TGCGCCAGCAGCCAAGTGGCTGGTGGGGCTAGCGGGAGCTACGAGCAGTACTTC. Amino acid sequence: CASSQVAGGASGSYEQYF.

In the case of this clonotype: A far bigger clonotype differs at one base, so this is likely a read error. The chain's CDR3 is CASTIDRAQETQYF. DNA for the CDR3: TGTGCCAGCACTATCGACAGGGCCCAGGAGACCCAGTACTTC. This chain joins TRBV12-3 or TRBV12-4 and TRBJ2-5; 7 bases align to TRBD1. The CDR3 is 14 amino acids. Trimming took 7 bases from V and 5 from J; bases not matched to a gene: 10.

This clonotype has a count of ten or more. The rearrangement joins TRBV20-1 to TRBJ2-7, with TRBD1 matching 8 bases. V lost 0 bases to trimming and J lost 2 bases; unmatched junction nucleotides: 12. CDR3 length equals 17 residues. Germline V lookup: CDR1 DFQATT, CDR2 SNEGSKA (reference sequence). The CDR3 coding sequence is TGCAGTGCTAGAGACAGGGGGCTAAGACGCCGCGCCTACGAGCAGTACTTC. Amino acids: CSARDRGLRRRAYEQYF.

This rearrangement joins TRBV2 to TRBJ1-4; D unclear. The germline CDR1 and CDR2 sequences are SNHLY and FYNNEI. V was clipped by 3 bases and J by 5 bases, with 10 bases between them. This CDR3 has 14 residues. Here the CDR3 reads CASSETTSNEKLFF. CDR3 DNA: TGTGCCAGCAGTGAGACGACAAGCAATGAAAAACTGTTTTTT.

The sample holds a few counts of this clonotype. The genes are TRBV20-1 and TRBJ1-5; D uncertain. The CDR3 is 13 residues long. CDR1 is DFQATT, CDR2 SNEGSKA, per germline (reference sequence). The V gene lost 0 bases and the J gene lost 9 bases, with 12 bases spanning the gap. The CDR3 loop reads CSAREQVDGPQHF. The CDR3 nucleotides read TGCAGTGCTAGAGAACAAGTCGACGGGCCCCAGCATTTT.

This clonotype was observed many times. DNA of the CDR3: TGTGCCACCTCAGGGGACCACGAGCAGTACTTC. It translates to CATSGDHEQYF. This sequence joins TRBV6-1 and TRBJ2-7, with a weak D call TRBD1 (6 bases). The V and J ends lost 10 bases and 5 bases respectively, with 12 bases between them. CDR3 size: 11 residues. Germline V gene lookup returns CDR1 MNHNS and CDR2 SASEGT.